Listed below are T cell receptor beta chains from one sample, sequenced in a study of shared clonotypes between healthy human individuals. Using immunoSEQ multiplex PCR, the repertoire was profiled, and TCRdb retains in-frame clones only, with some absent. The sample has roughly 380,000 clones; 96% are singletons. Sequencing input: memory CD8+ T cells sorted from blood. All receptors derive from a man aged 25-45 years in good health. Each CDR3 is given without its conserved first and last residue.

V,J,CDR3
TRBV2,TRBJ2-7,ASSKGHEQY
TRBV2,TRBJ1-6,ASSARLNSPLH
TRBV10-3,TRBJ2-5,AISGDRGKETQY
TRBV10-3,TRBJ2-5,AISATGWGSQETQY
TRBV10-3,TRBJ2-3,AISKGLPTDTQY
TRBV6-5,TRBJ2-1,ASSYTSGSYNEQF
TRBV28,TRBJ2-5,ASTTLGETQY
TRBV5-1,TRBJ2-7,ASSLATGSYEQY
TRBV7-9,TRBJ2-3,ASSVTLSTDTQY
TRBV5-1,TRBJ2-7,ASSRTSYEQY
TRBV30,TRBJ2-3,AWKEVLDTQY
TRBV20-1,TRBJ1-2,SAVGPGGYT
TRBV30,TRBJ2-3,AWSVLAGSTDTQY
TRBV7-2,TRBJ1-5,ASSLALGSNQPQH
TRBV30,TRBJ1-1,AWIQGQAF
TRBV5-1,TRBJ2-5,AGRLDPEETQY
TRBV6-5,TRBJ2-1,ASRAGGPQF
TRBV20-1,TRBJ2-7,SAGRGYEQY
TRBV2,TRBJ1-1,ASSEGGNEAF
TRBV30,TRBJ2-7,AWTWGKSSYEQY
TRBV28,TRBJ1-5,ASSEISGSFGNQPQH
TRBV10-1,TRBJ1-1,ASSGGQDDEAF
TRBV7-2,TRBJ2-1,ASSRNPDNEQF
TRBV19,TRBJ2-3,ASRCGREVTDTQY
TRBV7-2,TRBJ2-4,ASSHDLAKNIQY
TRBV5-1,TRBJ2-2,ASSLTFGSTGELF
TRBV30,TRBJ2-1,AWSGIMVDEQF